One and the same sample provided the 8 T cell receptor beta chains below, sequenced in a study of PD-1 blockade in mismatch repair-deficient tumors. Profiling relied on immunoSEQ multiplex PCR, and the TCRdb table lists in-frame clones only, not all of them. The sample lists 65,000 to 80,000 clones; around four fifths were seen once. Material: peripheral blood, obtained 2 weeks after starting pembrolizumab. The source of these receptors is an adult with mismatch repair-deficient cancer.

This clone was counted ten times or more. The chain employs TRBV9 and TRBJ2-1; D unresolved. Trimming left V 0 bases short and J 8 bases short, with 3 bases between. Germline CDR1 is SGDLS and CDR2 is YYNGEE. The CDR3 runs 11 residues. CDR3 nucleotide sequence: TGTGCCAGCAGCGTAGACGATGAGCAGTTCTTC. Translating it yields CASSVDDEQFF.

The chain links TRBV18 to TRBJ2-5; D unresolved. Germline V gene sequence: CDR1 KGHSH, CDR2 LQKENI. The CDR3 has 14 residues. Trimming took off 0 bases at V and 2 bases at J, with 7 bases between the two ends. In DNA form, the CDR3 reads TGTGCCAGCTCACCACCGACAACACAAGAGACCCAGTACTTC. Its protein is CASSPPTTQETQYF.

This clone showed up just a few times. The CDR3 here is CASSQRQGNGYTF. The CDR3 DNA reads TGTGCCAGCAGCCAGAGACAGGGGAATGGCTACACCTTC. This chain uses TRBV7-2 with TRBJ1-2; 8 bases map to TRBD1. CDR1 is SGHTA, CDR2 FQGNSA, per germline. The CDR3 is 13 residues long. Unmatched junction bases numbered 5, after V lost 5 bases and J lost 6 bases.

The J gene is TRBJ2-1, the V gene TRBV15, with D tentatively TRBD1 or TRBD2 (5 bases each). The CDR3 has 15 residues. V was clipped by 0 bases and J by 3 bases, with 9 bases between them. Looked up from germline, CDR1 is LNHNV and CDR2 is YYDKDF (reference sequence). The CDR3 region has the DNA TGTGCCACCAGCAGAGAGGGACCCATCTACAATGAGCAGTTCTTC. Amino acids: CATSREGPIYNEQFF.

There are a few counts of this clone. The chain couples TRBV25-1 to TRBJ1-1, with D maybe TRBD1 (5 bases). Trimming stripped 2 bases from V and 1 base from J, with 5 bases between. The germline gives CDR1 MGHDK, CDR2 SYGVNS. There are 13 residues in the CDR3. The CDR3 loop is CASSERGNTEAFF. DNA for the CDR3: TGTGCCAGCAGTGAAAGGGGGAACACTGAAGCTTTCTTT.

This sequence joins TRBV7-8 and TRBJ2-7; D not certain. Per germline, CDR1 SGHVS and CDR2 FQNEAQ. Trimming removed 1 base at V and 2 bases at J, with 6 bases between. The CDR3 spans 13 residues. The CDR3 DNA is TGTGCCAGCAGCTTAGAGGGTGCCTACGAGCAGTACTTC. Protein product: CASSLEGAYEQYF.

This chain joins TRBV9 and TRBJ2-3, with a possible D match to TRBD1 (7 bases). V lost 3 bases and J lost 0, with 11 bases in between. Germline V gene sequence: CDR1 SGDLS, CDR2 YYNGEE. The CDR3 has 15 amino acids. CDR3 in amino acids: CASSATGTSTDTQYF. Here the CDR3 DNA reads TGTGCCAGCAGCGCGACAGGGACTAGCACAGATACGCAGTATTTT.

This rearrangement joins TRBV19 to TRBJ2-7, with TRBD2 identical over 7 bases. J lost 4 bases, V lost 6 bases, and 15 bases had no gene match. CDR1 is LNHDA, CDR2 SQIVND, per germline (reference sequence). The CDR3 covers 16 residues. The CDR3 sequence: CASRISSGNGGYEQYF. The CDR3 DNA follows: TGTGCCAGTAGGATATCTAGCGGAAATGGGGGTTACGAGCAGTACTTC.